Included here is one T cell receptor beta chain sequence, with context. This entry is derived from a study of control samples from healthy donors and cancer patients. The V end was cut by 2 bases, the J end by 0 bases, with 16 bases between. The CDR3 runs 17 residues. From germline, CDR1 is MDHEN and CDR2 SYDVKM. Data came from immunoSEQ multiplex PCR; TCRdb stores just in-frame clones and leaves some out. The repertoire holds 110,000 to 150,000 clones, 80% to 95% seen once, with roughly 10% in the top ten. This chain joins TRBV28 and TRBJ1-1; tentative D call: TRBD1 (6 bases). The sequence derives from a man aged 25-40 years in good health. The sample consisted of blood. The CDR3 DNA is TGTGCCAGCAGTTTAGAAAGGGGGACATTCATGAACACTGAAGCTTTCTTT. It specifies CASSLERGTFMNTEAFF.